What follows are 10 T cell receptor beta chains derived from one specimen sequenced in a study of blood T cells in healthy people across ages (dated by TCRdb to 2015 to 2017). The receptor library was made with 5' RACE. The listed sequencing device is Illumina HiSeq 2500. The second PCR ran for about 6 to 12 cycles and used a J-beta primer mix along with a sample-barcoded 5' primer. Through fastp at Q25 and MiXCR, TCRdb rebuilt clones from the public reads, retaining in-frame beta chains. Each CDR3 protein gets just one entry, which takes the most common genes and DNA from the rows behind it. The sample records over 1.5 million distinct CDR3 sequences, around half of which are singletons. The ten largest clones represent approximately 2.1% of the sample. Sequenced material: blood. Receptor source: a woman between 40 and 55 years old in good health.

This chain joins TRBV2 and TRBJ2-5; maybe TRBD1 (7 bases). With 4 bases removed from V and 5 bases from J, the gap between germline ends came to 14 bases. This CDR3 region has 14 residues. CDR1 and CDR2 from the germline V gene are SNHLY and FYNNEI. The CDR3 nucleotides are TGTGCCAGCAGTGTGCAGGGGGGAATTGAGACCCAGTACTTC. Its translation is CASSVQGGIETQYF.

V and J are TRBV28 and TRBJ2-3, with D uncertain. CDR1 MDHEN and CDR2 SYDVKM come from the germline V gene. V dropped 5 bases and J dropped 11 bases, with 14 bases sitting between them. This CDR3 is built from 12 residues. For the CDR3, the DNA is TGTGCCAGCAGTCTAGTGGAGACAATGCAGTATTTT. Translation gives CASSLVETMQYF.

The CDR3 loop is CASGPGFPYGYTF. As DNA, the CDR3 is TGTGCCAGCGGACCGGGTTTCCCCTATGGCTACACCTTC. The chain has TRBV5-8 and TRBJ1-2; D uncertain. This CDR3 has 13 residues. Germline loops: CDR1 SGHTS, CDR2 YDEGEE. The V end lost 7 bases, the J end lost 4 bases, and 14 bases lay between the germline ends.

The chain joins TRBV7-8 to TRBJ2-3; 10 nucleotides align to TRBD2. Germline assignment: CDR1 SGHVS and CDR2 FQNEAQ. V gave up 6 bases and J gave up 4 bases; unmatched junction bases: 7. The CDR3 spans 15 residues. The CDR3 protein is CASRPSGGQSDTQYF. CDR3 in DNA: TGTGCCAGCAGACCTAGCGGGGGCCAATCAGATACGCAGTATTTT.

This clonotype was picked up a small number of times. The chain uses TRBV5-5 and TRBJ2-3; D remains ambiguous. This CDR3 comprises 13 residues. Trimming took 4 bases from V and 1 from J, leaving 7 bases between them. Looked up from germline, CDR1 is SGHKS and CDR2 is YYEKEE (reference sequence). CDR3 DNA sequence: TGTGCCAGCAGCCACTTAGGCACAGATACGCAGTATTTT. As protein: CASSHLGTDTQYF.

Points on this clonotype: Since no conserved phenylalanine or tryptophan closes the CDR3, a read error is the likely cause. The J gene is TRBJ2-3, the V gene TRBV12-3 or TRBV12-4; 8 nucleotides agree with TRBD1. The length of the CDR3 is 15 residues. Trimming cost V 4 bases and J 3 bases; bases outside gene matches: 6. The CDR3 spells CASSWRQGKTDTQYL. The CDR3 coding sequence is TGTGCCAGCAGTTGGAGACAGGGGAAGACAGATACGCAGTATTTG.

The rearrangement links TRBV12-3 or TRBV12-4 to TRBJ1-5; 9 positions match TRBD1. The CDR3 has 17 amino acids. V shed 4 bases and J 1 base; nucleotides not matched to a gene: 8. In DNA form, the CDR3 reads TGTGCCAGCAGTTACCGGACAGGGGTATGGAGCAATCAGCCCCAGCATTTT. Encoded protein: CASSYRTGVWSNQPQHF.

The chain recombines TRBV29-1 with TRBJ2-5; the D gene could be TRBD1 or TRBD2 (5 bases each). The CDR3 runs 14 residues. V was pared by 0 bases and J by 11 bases, with 19 bases between. CDR1 is SQVTM, CDR2 ANQGSEA, per germline. The CDR3 protein is CSVEDQIRGGEQYF. The CDR3 coding sequence is TGCAGCGTTGAAGATCAAATCCGGGGCGGAGAGCAGTACTTC. The whole variable domain, filled in from reference TRBV29-1 and TRBJ2-5, reads SAVISQKPSRDICQRGTSLTIQCQVDSQVTMMFWYRQQPGQSLTLIATANQGSEATYESGFVIDKFPISRPNLTFSTLTVSNMSPEDSSIYLCSVEDQIRGGEQYFGPGTRLLVL.

This sequence joins TRBV7-9 and TRBJ1-6, with 11 bases fitting TRBD1. The CDR3 is 19 amino acids. V gave up 5 bases and J gave up 0 bases; unmatched junction bases: 9. Per the germline V gene, CDR1 is SEHNR and CDR2 is FQNEAQ (reference sequence). CDR3 coding DNA: TGTGCCAGCAGCCCCAGGACAGGGGGCCCGGGCTCCTATAATTCACCCCTCCACTTT. Protein product: CASSPRTGGPGSYNSPLHF.

The V gene is TRBV7-2, the J gene TRBJ1-2; 7 bases line up with TRBD1. Germline lookup yields CDR1 SGHTA and CDR2 FQGNSA. The CDR3 runs to 15 residues. The ends lost 3 bases at V and 1 base at J; junction bases unmatched: 5. The CDR3 loop reads CASSFGTESNYGYTF. CDR3 bases: TGTGCCAGCAGCTTTGGGACAGAAAGTAACTATGGCTACACCTTC.